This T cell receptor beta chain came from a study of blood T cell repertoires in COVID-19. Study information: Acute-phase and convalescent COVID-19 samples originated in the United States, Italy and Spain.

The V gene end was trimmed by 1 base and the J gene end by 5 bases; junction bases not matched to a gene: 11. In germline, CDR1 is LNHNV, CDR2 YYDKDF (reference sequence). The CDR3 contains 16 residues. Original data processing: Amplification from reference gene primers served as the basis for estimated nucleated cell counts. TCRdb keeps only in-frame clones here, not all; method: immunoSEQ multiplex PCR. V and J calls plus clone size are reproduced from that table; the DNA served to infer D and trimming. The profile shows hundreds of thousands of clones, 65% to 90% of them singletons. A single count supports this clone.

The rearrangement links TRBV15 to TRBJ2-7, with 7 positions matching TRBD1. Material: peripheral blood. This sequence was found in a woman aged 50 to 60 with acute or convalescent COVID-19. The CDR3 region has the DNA TGTGCCACCAGCAGAGTGGGTAGGGACAGAGCCCACGAGCAGTACTTC. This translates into CATSRVGRDRAHEQYF. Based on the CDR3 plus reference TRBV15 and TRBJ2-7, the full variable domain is DAMVIQNPRYQVTQFGKPVTLSCSQTLNHNVMYWYQQKSSQAPKLLFHYYDKDFNNEADTPDNFQSRRPNTSFCFLDIRSPGLGDTAMYLCATSRVGRDRAHEQYFGPGTRLTVT.